A selection of T cell receptor beta chains follows, all from one sample in a study of blood T cell repertoires in COVID-19. Measured with immunoSEQ multiplex PCR; TCRdb has only the in-frame clones, and not every one. The sample shows about 45,000 clones, about nine tenths of them seen only once. Sequenced sample: peripheral blood. These receptors all come from a human donor in a cohort sampled during active COVID-19. Both conserved end residues are part of each CDR3. Fields, in order: V gene, J gene, clone size, D gene, CDR3 DNA, CDR3 protein. D genes are given only for firm matches. Part of the rows lack a size; the others show once, few, many or a class for expanded clones.

V: TRBV6-2/TRBV6-3; J: TRBJ1-1; size: once; D: TRBD1; DNA: TGTGCCAGCAGTTACCGACAGGGGGCATGGACTGAAGCTTTCTTT; CDR3: CASSYRQGAWTEAFF
V: TRBV18; J: TRBJ1-3; size: -; D: -; DNA: TGTGCCAGCTCACCAGGGGAGAGAGGAAACACCATATATTTT; CDR3: CASSPGERGNTIYF
V: TRBV7-8; J: TRBJ1-3; size: -; D: TRBD1; DNA: TGTGCCAGCAGCCCGACAGGGCGGTACTCTGGAAACACCATATATTTT; CDR3: CASSPTGRYSGNTIYF
V: TRBV4-2; J: TRBJ1-3; size: once; D: -; DNA: TGTGCCAGCAGCCAAGAGAGGAGGATCTCTGGAAACACCATATATTTT; CDR3: CASSQERRISGNTIYF
V: TRBV12-3/TRBV12-4; J: TRBJ2-7; size: -; D: -; DNA: TGTGCCAGCAGACTGACCGAGGTGGGCGAGCAGTACTTC; CDR3: CASRLTEVGEQYF
V: TRBV6-6; J: TRBJ1-4; size: -; D: TRBD1; DNA: TGTGCCAGCACCCAGACAGGGTTGTCTAATGAAAAACTGTTTTTT; CDR3: CASTQTGLSNEKLFF
V: TRBV9; J: TRBJ2-3; size: -; D: TRBD2; DNA: TGTGCCAGCAGCGTAGAGAGGGGAGGGGATACGCAGTATTTT; CDR3: CASSVERGGDTQYF
V: TRBV7-6; J: TRBJ2-7; size: -; D: -; DNA: TGTGCCAGCAGCTTAGGGAGGGGCGGCTTTTACGAGCAGTACTTC; CDR3: CASSLGRGGFYEQYF
V: TRBV12-5; J: TRBJ2-7; size: -; D: -; DNA: TGTGCTAGTGGTTTGACCCCTAACGTCTACGAGCAGTACTTC; CDR3: CASGLTPNVYEQYF
V: TRBV7-9; J: TRBJ2-1; size: -; D: TRBD1; DNA: TGTGCCAGCGAAGGGACCGGGACAGACTACAATGAGCAGTTCTTC; CDR3: CASEGTGTDYNEQFF
V: TRBV6-5; J: TRBJ1-5; size: once; D: -; DNA: TGTGCCAGCCTGTACGGCGGGACGGATAATCAGCCCCAGCATTTT; CDR3: CASLYGGTDNQPQHF
V: TRBV4-1; J: TRBJ2-1; size: -; D: -; DNA: TGCGCCAGCAGCCAAACGGCGGGGGCCAACTACAATGAGCAGTTCTTC; CDR3: CASSQTAGANYNEQFF
V: TRBV12-3/TRBV12-4; J: TRBJ1-5; size: -; D: -; DNA: TGTGCCAGCATCGTAGGAGAAAATCAGCCCCAGCATTTT; CDR3: CASIVGENQPQHF
V: TRBV18; J: TRBJ2-3; size: -; D: TRBD1; DNA: TGTGCCAGCTCAGGAGCTCAGGGGGTCACAGATACGCAGTATTTT; CDR3: CASSGAQGVTDTQYF
V: TRBV10-3; J: TRBJ2-1; size: -; D: TRBD1; DNA: TGTGCCATCAATGGACAGGGAAGGAATGAGCAGTTCTTC; CDR3: CAINGQGRNEQFF
V: TRBV7-8; J: TRBJ2-5; size: -; D: -; DNA: TGTGCCAGCAGTCCCGGGGACTTCCCTAACCAAGAGACCCAGTACTTC; CDR3: CASSPGDFPNQETQYF
V: TRBV6-6; J: TRBJ1-2; size: -; D: TRBD1; DNA: TGTGCCAGCAGCAGCTTAGGACAGGGGGCTGGCGGCTACACCTTC; CDR3: CASSSLGQGAGGYTF
V: TRBV10-3; J: TRBJ1-2; size: -; D: -; DNA: TGTGCCATCAGTGAATCCCTACGATCAAATGGCTACACCTTC; CDR3: CAISESLRSNGYTF
V: TRBV11-2; J: TRBJ1-1; size: -; D: -; DNA: TGTGCCAGCAGCTTCTCTGGAGTGAACACTGAAGCTTTCTTT; CDR3: CASSFSGVNTEAFF
V: TRBV30; J: TRBJ2-3; size: -; D: -; DNA: TGTGCCTCCTCAGGAAGCACAGATACGCAGTATTTT; CDR3: CASSGSTDTQYF
V: TRBV4-1; J: TRBJ2-3; size: -; D: -; DNA: TGCGCCAGCAGCCAAGACTGGGCGCTGGGCCACTCTAGCACAGATACGCAGTATTTT; CDR3: CASSQDWALGHSSTDTQYF
V: TRBV18; J: TRBJ2-7; size: once; D: TRBD2; DNA: TGTGCCAGCTCACCACTAGGACTAGCGGGGATACCCTACGAGCAGTACTTC; CDR3: CASSPLGLAGIPYEQYF
V: TRBV12-3/TRBV12-4; J: TRBJ1-2; size: -; D: -; DNA: TGTGCCAGCAGTCAAGGGGGCTATGGCTACACCTTC; CDR3: CASSQGGYGYTF
V: TRBV5-5; J: TRBJ2-1; size: once; D: TRBD2; DNA: TGTGCCAGCAGCACGGGGTACGGGACTAGCGGGGGGTTCTACGATGAGCAGTTCTTC; CDR3: CASSTGYGTSGGFYDEQFF
V: TRBV3-1/TRBV3-2; J: TRBJ1-2; size: few; D: TRBD1; DNA: TGTGCCAGCAGCCAAGAACCCGGGACAGGGAATGGCTACACCTTC; CDR3: CASSQEPGTGNGYTF
V: TRBV27; J: TRBJ2-7; size: -; D: TRBD2; DNA: TGTGCCAGCAGTTCGGGACTAGCGGGGGACTACTACGAGCAGTACTTC; CDR3: CASSSGLAGDYYEQYF
V: TRBV11-1; J: TRBJ2-5; size: -; D: -; DNA: TGTGCCAGCAGCTCCGGAACCGGGACATCAGAGACCCAGTACTTC; CDR3: CASSSGTGTSETQYF
V: TRBV3-1/TRBV3-2; J: TRBJ1-2; size: -; D: -; DNA: TGTGCCAGCAGCCAAGGTCTCCCAGGGAGTATGGGGGCCTATGGCTACACCTTC; CDR3: CASSQGLPGSMGAYGYTF